This entry lists 24 T cell receptor beta chains sequenced from one sample in a study of cytomegalovirus exposure and HLA in healthy donors. 13 Jbeta primers and 60 Vbeta primers were used for the PCR. Profiling relied on immunoSEQ multiplex PCR, and the TCRdb table lists in-frame clones only, not all of them. The sample holds approximately 110,000 clones, 80% to 90% seen once. The specimen was PBMCs. These receptors were obtained from a woman aged 25-40 years in good health and CMV-seronegative.

This clone has a single count. V and J are TRBV9 and TRBJ2-5; 7 bases align to TRBD2. The CDR3 has 15 amino acids. Germline CDR1 is SGDLS and CDR2 is YYNGEE. V shed 4 bases, J shed 1 base, and the junction held 7 bases outside the gene matches. CDR3 DNA sequence: TGTGCCAGCAGCCAAGTCGCGGGGGTCCAAGAGACCCAGTACTTC. Its protein is CASSQVAGVQETQYF.

The rearrangement joins TRBV6-5 to TRBJ2-7; no firm D call. Looked up from germline, CDR1 is MNHEY and CDR2 is SVGAGI. With 6 bases removed from V and 6 bases from J, the gap between germline ends came to 9 bases. The CDR3 consists of 11 residues. CDR3 residues: CASRKESEQYF. CDR3 coding DNA: TGTGCCAGCAGGAAAGAGAGCGAGCAGTACTTC.

This chain joins TRBV6-5 and TRBJ2-3; 8 bases align to TRBD2. This CDR3 has 14 amino acids. CDR1 and CDR2 from the germline V gene are MNHEY and SVGAGI. V dropped 4 bases and J dropped 2; count of bases not matched to a gene: 2. CDR3 nucleotide sequence: TGTGCCAGCAGTTTAGCGGGGTTCACAGATACGCAGTATTTT. It encodes CASSLAGFTDTQYF.

This clone came up a few times. The V and J genes are TRBV14 and TRBJ2-5, with D possibly TRBD2 on 6 matching bases. The ends were cut back, 7 bases at V and 1 base at J, with 7 bases in the middle. The CDR3 extends over 12 amino acids. Germline V gene data show CDR1 as SGHDN and CDR2 as FVKESK. CDR3 DNA sequence: TGTGCCAGCATAGCGGTCCAAGAGACCCAGTACTTC. Its translation: CASIAVQETQYF.

The V and J genes are TRBV11-3 and TRBJ2-7; no clear D. CDR1 SGHNT and CDR2 YENEEA come from the germline V gene. Trimming removed 5 bases at V and 5 bases at J, with 13 bases between. The CDR3 contains 13 residues. CDR3 sequence: CASSPLSSHEQYF. The CDR3, as DNA: TGTGCCAGCAGCCCTCTTTCTAGTCACGAGCAGTACTTC.

The V and J genes are TRBV30 and TRBJ1-4; D call uncertain. Germline V gives CDR1 GTSNPN, CDR2 SVGIG (reference sequence). Between the trimmed V and J ends, which lost 1 base and 8 bases, there was a span of 11 bases. The CDR3 covers 13 residues. The CDR3 loop reads CAWSAIRSEKLFF. Here the CDR3 DNA reads TGTGCCTGGAGTGCAATCCGGTCGGAAAAACTGTTTTTT.

The chain recombines TRBV30 with TRBJ2-7; D is possibly TRBD2 (6 bases). The V end lost 2 bases, the J end lost 0 bases, and 11 bases lay between the germline ends. The CDR3 sequence is 14 residues long. The germline gives CDR1 GTSNPN, CDR2 SVGIG (reference sequence). The CDR3, as DNA: TGTGCCTGGAGTCGAGCGGGCCCCTCCTACGAGCAGTACTTC. Residues: CAWSRAGPSYEQYF. The full variable domain, with the rest looked up from reference TRBV30 and TRBJ2-7, is SQTIHQWPATLVQPVGSPLSLECTVEGTSNPNLYWYRQAAGRGLQLLFYSVGIGQISSEVPQNLSASRPQDRQFILSSKKLLLSDSGFYLCAWSRAGPSYEQYFGPGTRLTVT.

This rearrangement joins TRBV5-1 to TRBJ1-4; weak D call: TRBD1 (5 bases). Germline V CDR1 and CDR2: SGHRS, YFSETQ. This CDR3 has 15 amino acids. V was pared by 4 bases and J by 8 bases, with 18 bases between. CDR3 loop: CASSPTGGSGEKLFF. The CDR3 coding sequence is TGCGCCAGCAGCCCTACTGGGGGGAGTGGAGAAAAACTGTTTTTT. Full variable domain (missing parts from reference TRBV5-1 and TRBJ1-4): KAGVTQTPRYLIKTRGQQVTLSCSPISGHRSVSWYQQTPGQGLQFLFEYFSETQRNKGNFPGRFSGRQFSNSRSEMNVSTLELGDSALYLCASSPTGGSGEKLFFGSGTQLSVL.

The V and J genes are TRBV5-4 and TRBJ1-5, with D uncertain. Trimming removed 2 bases from V and 6 bases from J, with 6 bases in between. The CDR3 length is 12 residues. Germline assignment: CDR1 SGHNT and CDR2 YYREEE (reference sequence). CDR3 nucleotide sequence: TGTGCCAGCAGCTTAGATAGTCAGCCCCAGCATTTT. The encoded protein is CASSLDSQPQHF.

This clone was observed a few times. The chain employs TRBV28 and TRBJ1-3, with TRBD1 identical over 8 bases. The CDR3 extends over 15 amino acids. CDR1 and CDR2 (germline): MDHEN, SYDVKM. The ends lost 5 bases at V and 2 bases at J; junction bases unmatched: 5. CDR3 residues: CASSVGQGTGNTIYF. The CDR3 bases are TGTGCCAGCAGTGTAGGACAGGGAACTGGAAACACCATATATTTT.

The rearrangement joins TRBV30 to TRBJ1-6; 7 nucleotides match TRBD1. Trimming at V came to 5 bases and at J to 9 bases, leaving 10 bases not matched to a gene. The CDR3 has 14 amino acids. Germline V gives CDR1 GTSNPN, CDR2 SVGIG (reference sequence). The chain's CDR3 is CAWEDRRSPSPLHF. In DNA form, the CDR3 reads TGTGCCTGGGAGGACAGGAGGTCTCCTTCACCCCTCCACTTT.

This rearrangement joins TRBV7-9 to TRBJ2-3; 11 bases line up with TRBD2. From germline, CDR1 is SEHNR and CDR2 FQNEAQ (reference sequence). The CDR3 is 18 amino acids. Trimming cost V 3 bases and J 0 bases; bases outside gene matches: 8. Written as DNA, the CDR3 is TGTGCCAGCAGCTTCAGTCTAGCGGGAGGTAGGAGCACAGATACGCAGTATTTT. This encodes CASSFSLAGGRSTDTQYF.

The chain combines TRBV6-1 with TRBJ2-7; the match to TRBD1 covers 7 bases. In germline, CDR1 is MNHNS, CDR2 SASEGT. V dropped 0 bases and J dropped 5; count of bases not matched to a gene: 7. The CDR3 has 15 amino acids. The CDR3 DNA reads as TGTGCCAGCAGTGAAGCAGGTTCTGGGACAGACGAGCAGTACTTC. Translating gives CASSEAGSGTDEQYF.

This sequence joins TRBV30 and TRBJ1-5, with 7 nucleotides matching TRBD1. Per the germline V gene, CDR1 is GTSNPN and CDR2 is SVGIG (reference sequence). With 3 bases clipped from V and 11 bases from J, the junction kept 10 bases outside the gene matches. The CDR3 is 13 amino acids. Here the CDR3 reads CAWRTTGKLSQHF. In DNA, the CDR3 is TGTGCCTGGAGAACGACAGGGAAGTTGTCCCAGCATTTT.

V is TRBV30 and J is TRBJ2-7, with 7 bases identical to TRBD2. The germline V gene has CDR1 GTSNPN and CDR2 SVGIG (reference sequence). The CDR3 contains 12 residues. V trimming: 1 base; J trimming: 4 bases; junction bases outside the gene matches: 1. As DNA, the CDR3 is TGTGCCTGGAGTGGCGGGGGATACGAGCAGTACTTC. This encodes CAWSGGGYEQYF.

The table lists this clone with a count of one. This chain joins TRBV11-2 and TRBJ1-2, with D maybe TRBD1 (6 bases). The V gene lost 6 bases and the J gene lost 0 bases, with 17 bases spanning the gap. Germline V gives CDR1 SGHAT, CDR2 FQNNGV. The CDR3 runs to 16 residues. The CDR3, as DNA: TGTGCCAGCAGTTCGGGGGGGGCCGCTCCTAACTATGGCTACACCTTC. Translating gives CASSSGGAAPNYGYTF.

This clone was seen a handful of times. The chain has TRBV20-1 and TRBJ1-2; D uncertain. The V and J ends lost 5 bases and 3 bases respectively, with 4 bases between them. CDR1 is DFQATT, CDR2 SNEGSKA, per germline (reference sequence). The CDR3 is made up of 10 amino acids. CDR3 sequence: CSAPYYGYTF. CDR3 DNA sequence: TGCAGTGCTCCTTACTATGGCTACACCTTC.

This clone turned up a few times. The genes are TRBV7-9 and TRBJ2-7; tentative D call: TRBD1 (5 bases). CDR1 is SEHNR and CDR2 is FQNEAQ in the germline V gene (reference sequence). Trimming shortened V by 1 base and J by 3 bases, and 10 bases separated the two germline ends. The CDR3 length is 14 residues. CDR3 bases: TGTGCCAGCAGCTTAGGGGGCAGGTTCTACGAGCAGTACTTC. Its protein product is CASSLGGRFYEQYF.

The chain links TRBV5-4 to TRBJ2-1; 7 nucleotides line up with TRBD1. Losses at the gene ends were 4 bases for V and 0 bases for J; bases not matched to a gene: 7. The length of the CDR3 is 16 residues. Germline lookup yields CDR1 SGHNT and CDR2 YYREEE (reference sequence). The chain's CDR3 is CASSQESGGSYNEQFF. The CDR3 nucleotides are TGTGCCAGCAGCCAAGAGTCAGGGGGCTCCTACAATGAGCAGTTCTTC.

In the case of this clone: This CDR3 is also generated by other DNA sequences in the sample. The chain is built from TRBV2 and TRBJ2-5; D might be TRBD1 (6 bases). CDR3 length equals 13 residues. The germline CDR1 and CDR2 sequences are SNHLY and FYNNEI. Trimming took 6 bases from V and 1 from J, leaving 9 bases between them. CDR3 residues: CASSRDTQETQYF. In nucleotides, the CDR3 is TGTGCCAGCAGCCGGGACACCCAAGAGACCCAGTACTTC.

This clone turned up a few times. V is TRBV7-2 and J is TRBJ2-1; 9 nucleotides line up with TRBD1. Germline lookup yields CDR1 SGHTA and CDR2 FQGNSA. This CDR3 comprises 17 residues. Unmatched junction bases numbered 12, after V lost 1 base and J lost 8 bases. CDR3: CASSLGSVGGQGYEQFF. In DNA form, the CDR3 reads TGTGCCAGCAGCTTAGGGTCCGTTGGGGGACAGGGATATGAGCAGTTCTTC. Filled out from reference TRBV7-2 and TRBJ2-1, the complete variable domain reads GAGVSQSPSNKVTEKGKDVELRCDPISGHTALYWYRQSLGQGLEFLIYFQGNSAPDKSGLPSDRFSAERTGGSVSTLTIQRTQQEDSAVYLCASSLGSVGGQGYEQFFGPGTRLTVL.

V is TRBV15 and J is TRBJ2-1; D is possibly TRBD2 (5 bases). Germline assignment: CDR1 LNHNV and CDR2 YYDKDF (reference sequence). This CDR3 contains 15 residues. V lost 3 bases, J lost 1 base, and 10 bases lay in between. CDR3 nucleotides: TGTGCCACCAGCAGTTACAGCGGATCCTACAATGAGCAGTTCTTC. It yields the protein CATSSYSGSYNEQFF. The full variable domain, completed using reference TRBV15 and TRBJ2-1, is DAMVIQNPRYQVTQFGKPVTLSCSQTLNHNVMYWYQQKSSQAPKLLFHYYDKDFNNEADTPDNFQSRRPNTSFCFLDIRSPGLGDTAMYLCATSSYSGSYNEQFFGPGTRLTVL.

The chain joins TRBV2 to TRBJ1-2; D not certain. Germline CDR1 reads SNHLY; CDR2 reads FYNNEI. CDR3 length equals 15 residues. The V end was cut by 3 bases, the J end by 3 bases, with 14 bases between. The CDR3 DNA follows: TGTGCCAGCAGTGATCCGAACAGCGGTGACTATGGCTACACCTTC. It codes for CASSDPNSGDYGYTF. Filled out from reference TRBV2 and TRBJ1-2, the complete variable domain reads EPEVTQTPSHQVTQMGQEVILRCVPISNHLYFYWYRQILGQKVEFLVSFYNNEISEKSEIFDDQFSVERPDGSNFTLKIRSTKLEDSAMYFCASSDPNSGDYGYTFGSGTRLTVV.

This sequence joins TRBV9 and TRBJ1-6; D might be TRBD1 (5 bases). Per the germline V gene, CDR1 is SGDLS and CDR2 is YYNGEE. V was clipped by 0 bases and J by 7 bases, with 11 bases between them. The CDR3 is made up of 15 amino acids. Written as DNA, the CDR3 is TGTGCCAGCAGCGTAGCGGGGGGGGGAAATTCACCCCTCCACTTT. Translated, it gives CASSVAGGGNSPLHF.